This T cell receptor beta chain is drawn from a study of CD8 T cells in Susac syndrome (dated by TCRdb to the late 2010s). As for the study more broadly: Whether CD8+ T cell activation and differentiation in Susac syndrome was antigen driven was tested using repertoire sequencing. Clonality of the CD8+ T cell repertoire was compared between about a dozen healthy donors, roughly 14 Susac syndrome patients and 15 multiple sclerosis patients.

Peripheral blood CD8+ and CD4+ T cells from healthy donors, Susac syndrome patients and multiple sclerosis patients were profiled by high-throughput TCR beta sequencing. The multiple sclerosis controls were treatment-naive patients whose relapsing-remitting disease, either stable or active, fulfilled the revised McDonald criteria. Bulk CD8+ and CD4+ T cells were purified magnetically by negative isolation, whereas CD8+ TEMRA cells were enriched by FACS. Blood was drawn into EDTA tubes, processed within 24 hours, and PBMCs were isolated by density gradient centrifugation. PBMCs destined for TCR sequencing were cryopreserved in liquid nitrogen and later thawed in a 37 °C water bath. The sorted or isolated CD4+, CD8+ and CD8+ TEMRA cells reached a purity of at least 90%. What the authors observed across the whole study: The study acknowledged that relatively few individuals were included in the TCR sequencing and HLA analysis.

Measured from the cysteine to the phenylalanine, the CDR3 is 15 residues long. Just the 45-base CDR3 DNA is kept, in frame starting at base 1. The junction shows trimming of 3 bases on V and 0 bases on J, plus 9 bases between the germline ends. CDR1 SNHLY and CDR2 FYNNEI are derived from the germline V gene. Worth noting for this clonotype: It lacks a known antigen. Base qualities are missing; no much larger clone stands one base away.

RNA was extracted with the RNeasy kit and roughly 0.45 to 1 ug was reverse transcribed using random hexamers. TCR beta CDR3 regions were amplified with the immunoSEQ multiplex PCR assay covering 54 Vbeta and 13 Jbeta segments. Bias from PCR amplification was corrected by using a synthetic template baseline for primer optimization and for computational correction. The study's processing was this. Reads were assigned to V, D and J genes according to IMGT and analyzed in immunoSEQ Analyzer, with only productive sequences retained. To calculate clonality, Shannon entropy was normalized by log2 of the number of productive unique sequences and then subtracted from one. For each patient and control, public and private clones were evaluated among the 100 most prevalent clones. Clones were defined as Susac-specific if absent from the healthy and MS cohorts, from under 1,200 published viral clones and from other ImmuneACCESS disease sequences. The public reads were reprocessed in TCRdb via fastp at Q25 and MiXCR, keeping in-frame beta chains. Duplicate CDR3 protein sequences are folded into a single record with the most common DNA and genes. The V and J calls follow TCRdb's processing rather than the paper's. The sample table contains around 190,000 distinct CDR3 sequences; only one count was recorded for 90% to 95% of them. The ten largest clonotypes hold 0.15% to 0.2% of the sample.

Sequencing was carried out using CD8+ T cells from PBMCs. The chain joins TRBV2 to TRBJ2-1; the D gene is possibly TRBD1, with 6 bases matching. This sequence originates from a human donor with multiple sclerosis. In nucleotide form, the sequence is TGTGCCAGCAGTGAGCTGGACAGCTCCTACAATGAGCAGTTCTTC. It codes for CASSELDSSYNEQFF.